The 8 T cell receptor beta chains reported below all come from one sample, sequenced in a study of radiation and T cells in renal cell carcinoma. Indicated time point: blood 2 weeks post-SBRT. Specified treatment: 15 Gy SBRT to primary tumor, nephrectomy 4 weeks later. Profiled with immunoSEQ multiplex PCR; TCRdb holds only in-frame clones, not every one. This sample has some 120,000 clones, with approximately 78% found just once. Here the sequenced sample was blood, taken from a patient whose treatment included radiotherapy and nephrectomy. The receptors here all came from a woman in her fifties or sixties with renal cell carcinoma.

The chain carries TRBV19 and TRBJ1-4; a possible D gene is TRBD1 (5 bases). In germline, CDR1 is LNHDA, CDR2 SQIVND (reference sequence). Trimming stripped 10 bases from V and 0 bases from J, with 6 bases between. The length of the CDR3 is 12 residues. CDR3 amino acids: CATTATNEKLFF. The DNA for the CDR3 is TGTGCCACGACAGCAACTAATGAAAAACTGTTTTTT. Complete variable domain (other parts from reference TRBV19 and TRBJ1-4): DGGITQSPKYLFRKEGQNVTLSCEQNLNHDAMYWYRQDPGQGLRLIYYSQIVNDFQKGDIAEGYSVSREKKESFPLTVTSAQKNPTAFYLCATTATNEKLFFGSGTQLSVL.

The chain links TRBV5-1 to TRBJ2-7; 9 bases are a match to TRBD1. Germline CDR1 SGHRS, CDR2 YFSETQ. J gave up 3 bases and V 4 bases, and 8 bases lay outside the gene matches. CDR3 size: 15 residues. The CDR3 DNA follows: TGCGCCAGCAGCACCCGACAGGGGGGGATCTACGAGCAGTACTTC. Its translation: CASSTRQGGIYEQYF.

The gene calls are TRBV5-1 and TRBJ1-2, with 9 positions matching TRBD1. In germline, CDR1 is SGHRS, CDR2 YFSETQ. This CDR3 has 14 residues. V trimming: 3 bases; J trimming: 10 bases; junction bases outside the gene matches: 10. The CDR3 sequence is CASSSGQGIVVYTF. For the CDR3, the DNA is TGCGCCAGCAGCTCGGGACAGGGAATAGTTGTCTACACCTTC.

The V call is TRBV6-6, the J call TRBJ1-2; TRBD1 is a possible D gene (5 bases). This CDR3 comprises 13 residues. The germline gives CDR1 MNHNY, CDR2 SVGAGI (reference sequence). Trimming took 3 bases from V and 6 from J, leaving 11 bases between them. The CDR3 reads CASSYLKQDGYTF. The CDR3 nucleotides are TGTGCCAGCAGTTATCTCAAACAGGATGGCTACACCTTC.

The rearrangement uses TRBV11-3 and TRBJ2-1; a possible D gene is TRBD1 (6 bases). The length of the CDR3 is 14 residues. Germline CDR1 SGHNT, CDR2 YENEEA. Trimming cost V 4 bases and J 5 bases, with 12 bases left between them. CDR3: CASSSGYRDNEQFF. Written as DNA, the CDR3 is TGTGCCAGCAGCTCGGGATACAGGGACAATGAGCAGTTCTTC.

Concerning this clone itself: The germline gene is not matched at one end of the junction; a read error may be the cause. In the same sample, other DNA sequences code for this CDR3. The rearrangement links TRBV6-1 to TRBJ1-5; tentatively, D is TRBD1 (6 bases). The CDR3 spans 14 residues. CDR1 and CDR2 from the germline V gene are MNHNS and SASEGT. The CDR3, as DNA: TGTGCCAGCACTGAAGGACAGAGCAATCAGCCCCAGCACTTT. The encoded protein is CASTEGQSNQPQHF.

The chain has TRBV11-2 and TRBJ2-7, with 7 bases matching TRBD2. The CDR3 is 14 residues long. CDR1 and CDR2 from the germline V gene are SGHAT and FQNNGV. J was trimmed by 3 bases and V by 1 base; bases with no gene match: 3. The chain's CDR3 is CASSLGGSSYEQYF. The CDR3 DNA follows: TGTGCCAGCAGCTTAGGCGGGAGTAGCTACGAGCAGTACTTC.

Of note for this clone: Germline and junction disagree at one end, which may indicate a read error. The V and J genes are TRBV7-7 and TRBJ2-5; the D is unclear. From germline, CDR1 is SSHAT and CDR2 FNYEAQ (reference sequence). The CDR3 spans 15 residues. The DNA of the CDR3 is TGTGCTAGCAGCGTCCAGACTGGGCCCCAAGAGACCCAGTACTTC. It encodes CASSVQTGPQETQYF.